Each of the 5 T cell receptor beta chains below was sequenced from the same sample in a study of blood T cell repertoires in COVID-19. TCRdb's copy holds only in-frame clones and misses some; the assay was immunoSEQ multiplex PCR. The table records about 300,000 clones, approximately 86% of them present only once. Source material: peripheral blood. The source is a young man with active or convalescent COVID-19.

The chain uses TRBV5-4 and TRBJ1-2; maybe TRBD1 (5 bases). The germline V gene encodes CDR1 SGHNT and CDR2 YYREEE (reference sequence). This CDR3 region has 14 residues. The V end was cut by 0 bases, the J end by 8 bases, with 14 bases between. CDR3 in amino acids: CASSLAPGGGGYTF. The CDR3 coding sequence is TGTGCCAGCAGCTTGGCACCGGGGGGAGGCGGCTACACCTTC.

This CDR3 is CASSAPPGEAFF. As DNA, the CDR3 is TGTGCCAGCAGCGCTCCCCCGGGGGAAGCTTTCTTT. The rearrangement links TRBV9 to TRBJ1-1; D gene unclear. With 3 bases removed from V and 8 bases from J, the gap between germline ends came to 11 bases. Germline V CDR1 and CDR2: SGDLS, YYNGEE. The CDR3 contains 12 residues.

V gene TRBV19 combines with J gene TRBJ1-1; D perhaps matches TRBD1 (6 bases). Germline V gene data show CDR1 as LNHDA and CDR2 as SQIVND (reference sequence). Trimming removed 5 bases from V and 1 base from J, with 20 bases in between. This CDR3 comprises 17 residues. Written as DNA, the CDR3 is TGTGCCAGTAGTTCCCCTGGGGGGGGCAGATCGAACACTGAAGCTTTCTTT. It is translated as CASSSPGGGRSNTEAFF.

The rearrangement joins TRBV6-2 or TRBV6-3 to TRBJ2-1; the D gene is possibly TRBD1 (6 bases). In germline, CDR1 is MNHEY, CDR2 SVGEGT. CDR3 length: 14 residues. Trimming stripped 5 bases from V and 5 bases from J, with 13 bases between. CDR3 region: CASSVRGIHNEQFF. In DNA form, the CDR3 reads TGTGCCAGCAGTGTGAGGGGGATCCACAATGAGCAGTTCTTC.

The rearrangement uses TRBV3-1 (or the pseudogene TRBV3-2) and TRBJ1-2; 10 bases are a match to TRBD1. V gave up 1 base and J gave up 6 bases; unmatched junction bases: 5. Germline V gives CDR1 LGHDT, CDR2 YNNKEL (reference sequence). The CDR3 contains 15 residues. The CDR3 region is CASSQGQGAINGYTF. The CDR3, as DNA: TGTGCCAGCAGCCAAGGACAGGGGGCGATCAATGGCTACACCTTC.